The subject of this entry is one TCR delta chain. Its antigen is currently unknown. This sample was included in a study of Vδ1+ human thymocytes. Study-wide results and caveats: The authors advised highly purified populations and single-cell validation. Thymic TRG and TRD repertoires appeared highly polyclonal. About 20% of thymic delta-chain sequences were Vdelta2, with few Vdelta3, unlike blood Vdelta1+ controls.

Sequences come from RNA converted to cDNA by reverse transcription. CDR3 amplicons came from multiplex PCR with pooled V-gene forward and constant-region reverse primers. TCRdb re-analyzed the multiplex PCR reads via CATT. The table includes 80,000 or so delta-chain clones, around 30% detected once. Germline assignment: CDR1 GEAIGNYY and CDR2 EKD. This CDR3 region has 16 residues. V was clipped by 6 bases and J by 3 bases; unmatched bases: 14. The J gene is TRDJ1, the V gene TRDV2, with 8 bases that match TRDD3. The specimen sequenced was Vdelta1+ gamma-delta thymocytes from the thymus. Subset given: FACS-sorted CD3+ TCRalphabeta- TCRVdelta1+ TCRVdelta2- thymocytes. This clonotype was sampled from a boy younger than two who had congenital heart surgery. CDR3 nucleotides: TGTGCCTGTTTGTACTGGGGGCCCCGGTACGCCGATAAACTCATCTTT. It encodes CACLYWGPRYADKLIF.